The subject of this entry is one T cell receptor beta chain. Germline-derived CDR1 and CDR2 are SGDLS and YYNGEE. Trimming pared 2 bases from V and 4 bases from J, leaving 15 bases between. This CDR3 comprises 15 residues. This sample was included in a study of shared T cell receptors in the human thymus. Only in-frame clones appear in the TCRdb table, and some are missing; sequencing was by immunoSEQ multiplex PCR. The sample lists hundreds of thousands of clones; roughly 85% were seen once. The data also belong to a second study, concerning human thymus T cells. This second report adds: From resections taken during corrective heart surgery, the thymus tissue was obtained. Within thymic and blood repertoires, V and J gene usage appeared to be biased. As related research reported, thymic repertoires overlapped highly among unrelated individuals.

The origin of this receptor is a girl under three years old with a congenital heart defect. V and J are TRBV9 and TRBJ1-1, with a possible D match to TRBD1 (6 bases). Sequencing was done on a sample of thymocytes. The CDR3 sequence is CASSVTGGSITEAFF. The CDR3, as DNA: TGTGCCAGCAGCGTTACGGGGGGCAGTATCACTGAAGCTTTCTTT.